This T cell receptor (beta chain) was sequenced for a study of blood T cell repertoires in COVID-19. On the study more broadly: COVID-19 samples, acute and convalescent, were from the United States, Italy and Spain. PBMCs, B-cell-depleted T cells, or T cells provided the cDNA or gDNA that made up the material.

The trim removed 3 bases at V and 4 bases at J, leaving 10 bases unmatched. Germline-derived CDR1 and CDR2 are SGDLS and YYNGEE. This CDR3 comprises 16 residues. Methods used by the authors: Counts of nucleated cells, estimated from reference gene primer amplification, were obtained. Measured with immunoSEQ multiplex PCR; TCRdb has only the in-frame clones, and not every one. V, J and clone size derive from that table, while D and trimming were established from the DNA sequence. Of around 80,000 clones in the sample, around 80% were seen once. V gene TRBV9 combines with J gene TRBJ1-1; 9 bases agree with TRBD1. The sample was peripheral blood. The sequence was obtained from a human donor in a cohort sampled during active COVID-19. This chain's CDR3 is CASSASGQGIGTEAFF. Here the CDR3 DNA reads TGTGCCAGCAGCGCATCGGGACAGGGAATAGGCACTGAAGCTTTCTTT.